This TCR beta chain was found in a study of regulatory T cells in long-lasting Graves disease. The time point denotes: newly diagnosed GD, antithyroid drugs for less than 3 months. PBMC-derived RNA was used for the TCR library. Criteria from the American Thyroid Association guidelines were applied to diagnose Graves' disease. The table lists this clonotype with many counts. Germline V lookup: CDR1 MNHEY, CDR2 SVGAGI. V lost 2 bases to trimming and J lost 5 bases; unmatched junction nucleotides: 5. The CDR3 covers 15 residues. The authors built TCR beta libraries using iRepertoire HTBI primers and Arm-PCR of CDR3 regions. TCRdb redid the calling of the multiplex PCR reads with MiXCR, one entry per CDR3 protein. The data show about 200,000 distinct CDR3 sequences, with roughly a fifth seen just once and roughly 10% held by the top ten. The sample was also reused in another study, on T cells in Graves' hyperthyroidism and ophthalmopathy. That report notes: The HTBI primer set was used in a first-round RT-PCR of the TCR CDR3.

The specimen comprised peripheral blood mononuclear cells (PBMCs), sampled at new diagnosis, from a patient treated with antithyroid drugs. The chain uses TRBV6-5 and TRBJ2-3; TRBD2 agrees at 9 bases. This TCR was sampled from a woman aged 30 to 39 with Graves disease. The CDR3 region is CASSYPAGGQDTQYF. Written as DNA, the CDR3 is TGTGCCAGCAGTTACCCAGCGGGGGGTCAAGATACGCAGTATTTT.